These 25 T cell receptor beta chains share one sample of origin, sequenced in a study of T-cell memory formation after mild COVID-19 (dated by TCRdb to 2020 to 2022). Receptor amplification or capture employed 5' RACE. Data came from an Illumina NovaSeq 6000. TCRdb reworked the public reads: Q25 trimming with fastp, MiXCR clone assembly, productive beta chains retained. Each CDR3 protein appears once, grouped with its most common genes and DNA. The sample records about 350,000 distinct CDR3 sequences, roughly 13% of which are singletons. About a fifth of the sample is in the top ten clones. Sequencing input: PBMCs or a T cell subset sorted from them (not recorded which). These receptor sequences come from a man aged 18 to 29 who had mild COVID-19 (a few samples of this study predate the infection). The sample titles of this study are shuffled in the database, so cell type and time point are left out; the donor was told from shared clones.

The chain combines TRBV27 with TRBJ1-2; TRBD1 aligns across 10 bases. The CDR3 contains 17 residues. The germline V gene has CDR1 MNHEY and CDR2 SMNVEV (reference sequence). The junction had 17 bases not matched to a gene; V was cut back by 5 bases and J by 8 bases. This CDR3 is CASSLGQGEVGLWGYTF. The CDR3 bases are TGTGCCAGCAGTCTCGGACAGGGGGAGGTTGGACTATGGGGCTACACCTTC.

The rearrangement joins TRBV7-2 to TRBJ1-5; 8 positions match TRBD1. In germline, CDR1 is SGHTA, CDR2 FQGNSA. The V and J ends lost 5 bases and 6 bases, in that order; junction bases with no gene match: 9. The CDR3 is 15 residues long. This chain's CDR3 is CASSPDRERSQPQHF. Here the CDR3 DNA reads TGTGCCAGCAGCCCGGACAGGGAGCGGAGTCAGCCCCAGCATTTT.

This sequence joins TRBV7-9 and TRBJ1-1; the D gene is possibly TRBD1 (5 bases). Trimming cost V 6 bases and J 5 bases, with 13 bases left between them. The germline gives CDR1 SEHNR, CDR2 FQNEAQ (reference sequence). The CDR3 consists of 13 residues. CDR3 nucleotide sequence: TGTGCCAGCAGTTCCATGGGGGGAACTGAAGCTTTCTTT. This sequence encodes CASSSMGGTEAFF.

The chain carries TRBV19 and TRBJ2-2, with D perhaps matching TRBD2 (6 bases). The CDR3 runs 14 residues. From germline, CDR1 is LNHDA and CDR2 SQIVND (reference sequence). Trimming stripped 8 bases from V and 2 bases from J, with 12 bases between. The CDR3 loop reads CASGGQANTGELFF. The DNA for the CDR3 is TGTGCCAGTGGAGGGCAGGCAAACACCGGGGAGCTGTTTTTT.

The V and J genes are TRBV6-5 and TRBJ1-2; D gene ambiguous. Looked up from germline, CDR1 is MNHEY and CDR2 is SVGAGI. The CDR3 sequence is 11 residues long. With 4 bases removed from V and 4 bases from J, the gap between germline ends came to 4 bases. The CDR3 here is CASSSIYGYTF. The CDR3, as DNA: TGTGCCAGCAGTTCAATCTATGGCTACACCTTC.

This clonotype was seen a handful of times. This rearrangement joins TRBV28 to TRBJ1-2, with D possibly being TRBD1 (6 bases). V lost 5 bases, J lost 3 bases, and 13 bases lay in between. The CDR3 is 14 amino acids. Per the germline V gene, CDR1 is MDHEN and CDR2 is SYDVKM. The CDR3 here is CASSIQQGYYGYTF. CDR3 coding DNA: TGTGCCAGCAGTATCCAACAGGGCTACTATGGCTACACCTTC.

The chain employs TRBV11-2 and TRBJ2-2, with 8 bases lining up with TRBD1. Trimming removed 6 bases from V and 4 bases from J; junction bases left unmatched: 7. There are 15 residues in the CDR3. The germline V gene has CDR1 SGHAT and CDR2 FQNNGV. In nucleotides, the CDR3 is TGTGCCAGCAGTTCGGACAGGGCGCGCACCGGGGAGCTGTTTTTT. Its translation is CASSSDRARTGELFF.

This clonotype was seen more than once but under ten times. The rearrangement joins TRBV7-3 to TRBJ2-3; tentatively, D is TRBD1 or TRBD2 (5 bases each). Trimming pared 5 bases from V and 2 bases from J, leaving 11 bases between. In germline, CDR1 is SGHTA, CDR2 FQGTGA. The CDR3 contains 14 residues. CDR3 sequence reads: CASSTTGLTDTQYF. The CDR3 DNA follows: TGTGCCAGCAGCACAACGGGGCTCACAGATACGCAGTATTTT.

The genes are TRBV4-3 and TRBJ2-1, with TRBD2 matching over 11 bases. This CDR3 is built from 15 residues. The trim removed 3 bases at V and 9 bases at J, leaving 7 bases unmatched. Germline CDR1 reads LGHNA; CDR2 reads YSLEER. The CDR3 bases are TGCGCCAGCAGCCATTTACTAGCGGGGGAGATTGAGCAGTTCTTC. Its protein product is CASSHLLAGEIEQFF.

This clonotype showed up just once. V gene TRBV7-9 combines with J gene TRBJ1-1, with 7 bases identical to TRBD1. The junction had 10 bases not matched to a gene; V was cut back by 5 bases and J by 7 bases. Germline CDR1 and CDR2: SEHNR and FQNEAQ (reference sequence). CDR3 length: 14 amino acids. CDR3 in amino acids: CASSASGTVNEAFF. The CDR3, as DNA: TGTGCCAGCAGCGCCTCCGGGACAGTTAATGAAGCTTTCTTT.

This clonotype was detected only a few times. CDR3 region: CASSLGDLIGNSPLHF. In nucleotides, the CDR3 is TGTGCCAGCAGCTTAGGCGATCTAATTGGAAATTCACCCCTCCACTTT. V is TRBV7-2 and J is TRBJ1-6; no clear D gene. Germline V CDR1 and CDR2: SGHTA, FQGNSA. The CDR3 has 16 amino acids. V was trimmed by 1 base and J by 7 bases, leaving 14 bases between them.

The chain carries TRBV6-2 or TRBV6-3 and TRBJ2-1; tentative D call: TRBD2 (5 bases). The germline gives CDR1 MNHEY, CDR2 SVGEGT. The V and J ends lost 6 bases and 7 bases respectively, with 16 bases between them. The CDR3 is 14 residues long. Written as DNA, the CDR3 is TGTGCCAGCAGCTCCATTGCCGAGGGAAATGAGCAGTTCTTC. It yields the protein CASSSIAEGNEQFF.

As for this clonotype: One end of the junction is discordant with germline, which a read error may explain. The CDR3 loop is CASSLTGKNYVYTF. Here the CDR3 DNA reads TGTGCCAGCAGCCTGACAGGGAAAAACTATGTCTACACCTTC. The rearrangement links TRBV4-2 to TRBJ1-2, with TRBD1 matching 7 bases. The germline V gene encodes CDR1 LGHNA and CDR2 YNFKEQ. The CDR3 spans 14 residues.

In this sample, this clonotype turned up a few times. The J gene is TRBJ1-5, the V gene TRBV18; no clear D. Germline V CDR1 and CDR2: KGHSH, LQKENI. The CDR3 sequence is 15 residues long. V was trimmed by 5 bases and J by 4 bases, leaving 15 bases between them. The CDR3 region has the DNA TGTGCCAGCTCATCCACCCTAGGGCGAAATCAGCCCCAGCATTTT. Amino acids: CASSSTLGRNQPQHF.

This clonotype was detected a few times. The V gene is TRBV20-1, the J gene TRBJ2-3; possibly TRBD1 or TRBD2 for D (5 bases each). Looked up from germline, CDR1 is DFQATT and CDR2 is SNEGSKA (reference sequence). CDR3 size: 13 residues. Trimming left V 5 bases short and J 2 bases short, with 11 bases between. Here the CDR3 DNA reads TGCAGTGCTGAGGTCGGGGCCACAGATACGCAGTATTTT. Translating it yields CSAEVGATDTQYF.

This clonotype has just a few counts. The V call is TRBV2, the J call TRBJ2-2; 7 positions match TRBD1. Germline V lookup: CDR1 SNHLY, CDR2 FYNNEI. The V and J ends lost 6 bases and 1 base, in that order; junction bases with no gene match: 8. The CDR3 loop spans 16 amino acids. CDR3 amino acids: CASRGDRFGNTGELFF. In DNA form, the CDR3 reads TGTGCCAGCAGGGGGGACAGATTTGGGAACACCGGGGAGCTGTTTTTT.

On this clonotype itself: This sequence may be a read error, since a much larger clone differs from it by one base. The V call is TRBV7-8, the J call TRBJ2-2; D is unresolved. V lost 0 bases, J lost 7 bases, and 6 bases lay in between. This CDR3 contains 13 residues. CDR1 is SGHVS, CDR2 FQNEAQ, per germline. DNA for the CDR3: TGTGCCAGCAGCTTAGCAGGGTTCGGGGAGCTGTTTTTT. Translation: CASSLAGFGELFF.

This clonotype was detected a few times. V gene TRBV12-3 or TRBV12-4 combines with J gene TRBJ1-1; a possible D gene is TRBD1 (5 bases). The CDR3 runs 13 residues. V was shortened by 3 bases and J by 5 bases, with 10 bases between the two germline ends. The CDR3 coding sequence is TGTGCCAGCAGTTTTATCGGGGGGACTGAAGCTTTCTTT. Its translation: CASSFIGGTEAFF.

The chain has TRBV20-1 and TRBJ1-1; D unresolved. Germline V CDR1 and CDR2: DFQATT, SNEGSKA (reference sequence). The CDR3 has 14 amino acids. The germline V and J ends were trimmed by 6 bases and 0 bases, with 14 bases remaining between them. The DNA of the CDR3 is TGCAGTGCACACGGGCAGCGAATGAACACTGAAGCTTTCTTT. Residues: CSAHGQRMNTEAFF.

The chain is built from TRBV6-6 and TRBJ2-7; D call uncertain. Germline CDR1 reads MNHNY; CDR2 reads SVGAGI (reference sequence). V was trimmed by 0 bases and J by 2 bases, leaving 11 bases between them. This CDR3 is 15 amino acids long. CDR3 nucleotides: TGTGCCAGCAGTTACTCGCTTCGGATCCCCTACGAGCAGTACGTC. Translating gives CASSYSLRIPYEQYV.

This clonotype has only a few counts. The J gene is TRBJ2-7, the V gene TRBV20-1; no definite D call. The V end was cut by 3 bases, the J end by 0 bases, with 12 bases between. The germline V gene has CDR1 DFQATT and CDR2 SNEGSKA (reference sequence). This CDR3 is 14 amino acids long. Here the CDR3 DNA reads TGCAGTGCTAGTCCCCAACTGAGCTCCTACGAGCAGTACGTC. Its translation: CSASPQLSSYEQYV.

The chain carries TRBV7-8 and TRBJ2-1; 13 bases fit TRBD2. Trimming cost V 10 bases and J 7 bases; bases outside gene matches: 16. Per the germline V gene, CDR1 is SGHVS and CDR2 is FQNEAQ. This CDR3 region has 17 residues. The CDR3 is CATHQPRTSGRENEQFF. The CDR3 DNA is TGTGCCACTCACCAGCCACGGACTAGCGGGAGAGAGAATGAGCAGTTCTTC.

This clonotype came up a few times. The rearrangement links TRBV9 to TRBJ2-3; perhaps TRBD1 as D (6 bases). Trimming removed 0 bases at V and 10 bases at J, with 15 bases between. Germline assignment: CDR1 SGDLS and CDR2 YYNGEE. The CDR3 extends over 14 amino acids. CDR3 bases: TGTGCCAGCAGCGTAGGCTCCAGGGGAGCGGCGCAGTATTTT. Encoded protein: CASSVGSRGAAQYF.

The CDR3 DNA reads as TGTGCCAGCAGTTACCATTTTCCCTCGGCGGGACCAAACACTGAAGCTTTCTTT. This gives the protein CASSYHFPSAGPNTEAFF. This chain connects TRBV6-6 to TRBJ1-1, with D possibly matching TRBD1 (5 bases). Trimming took 2 bases from V and 2 from J, leaving 21 bases between them. Germline V gene sequence: CDR1 MNHNY, CDR2 SVGAGI (reference sequence). This CDR3 is built from 18 residues.

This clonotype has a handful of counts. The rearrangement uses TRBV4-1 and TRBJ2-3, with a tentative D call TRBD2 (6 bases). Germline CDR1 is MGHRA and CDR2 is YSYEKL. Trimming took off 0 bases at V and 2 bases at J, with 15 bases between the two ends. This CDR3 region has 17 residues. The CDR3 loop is CASSQEMHSGLTDTQYF. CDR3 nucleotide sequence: TGCGCCAGCAGCCAAGAGATGCATAGCGGACTCACAGATACGCAGTATTTT.